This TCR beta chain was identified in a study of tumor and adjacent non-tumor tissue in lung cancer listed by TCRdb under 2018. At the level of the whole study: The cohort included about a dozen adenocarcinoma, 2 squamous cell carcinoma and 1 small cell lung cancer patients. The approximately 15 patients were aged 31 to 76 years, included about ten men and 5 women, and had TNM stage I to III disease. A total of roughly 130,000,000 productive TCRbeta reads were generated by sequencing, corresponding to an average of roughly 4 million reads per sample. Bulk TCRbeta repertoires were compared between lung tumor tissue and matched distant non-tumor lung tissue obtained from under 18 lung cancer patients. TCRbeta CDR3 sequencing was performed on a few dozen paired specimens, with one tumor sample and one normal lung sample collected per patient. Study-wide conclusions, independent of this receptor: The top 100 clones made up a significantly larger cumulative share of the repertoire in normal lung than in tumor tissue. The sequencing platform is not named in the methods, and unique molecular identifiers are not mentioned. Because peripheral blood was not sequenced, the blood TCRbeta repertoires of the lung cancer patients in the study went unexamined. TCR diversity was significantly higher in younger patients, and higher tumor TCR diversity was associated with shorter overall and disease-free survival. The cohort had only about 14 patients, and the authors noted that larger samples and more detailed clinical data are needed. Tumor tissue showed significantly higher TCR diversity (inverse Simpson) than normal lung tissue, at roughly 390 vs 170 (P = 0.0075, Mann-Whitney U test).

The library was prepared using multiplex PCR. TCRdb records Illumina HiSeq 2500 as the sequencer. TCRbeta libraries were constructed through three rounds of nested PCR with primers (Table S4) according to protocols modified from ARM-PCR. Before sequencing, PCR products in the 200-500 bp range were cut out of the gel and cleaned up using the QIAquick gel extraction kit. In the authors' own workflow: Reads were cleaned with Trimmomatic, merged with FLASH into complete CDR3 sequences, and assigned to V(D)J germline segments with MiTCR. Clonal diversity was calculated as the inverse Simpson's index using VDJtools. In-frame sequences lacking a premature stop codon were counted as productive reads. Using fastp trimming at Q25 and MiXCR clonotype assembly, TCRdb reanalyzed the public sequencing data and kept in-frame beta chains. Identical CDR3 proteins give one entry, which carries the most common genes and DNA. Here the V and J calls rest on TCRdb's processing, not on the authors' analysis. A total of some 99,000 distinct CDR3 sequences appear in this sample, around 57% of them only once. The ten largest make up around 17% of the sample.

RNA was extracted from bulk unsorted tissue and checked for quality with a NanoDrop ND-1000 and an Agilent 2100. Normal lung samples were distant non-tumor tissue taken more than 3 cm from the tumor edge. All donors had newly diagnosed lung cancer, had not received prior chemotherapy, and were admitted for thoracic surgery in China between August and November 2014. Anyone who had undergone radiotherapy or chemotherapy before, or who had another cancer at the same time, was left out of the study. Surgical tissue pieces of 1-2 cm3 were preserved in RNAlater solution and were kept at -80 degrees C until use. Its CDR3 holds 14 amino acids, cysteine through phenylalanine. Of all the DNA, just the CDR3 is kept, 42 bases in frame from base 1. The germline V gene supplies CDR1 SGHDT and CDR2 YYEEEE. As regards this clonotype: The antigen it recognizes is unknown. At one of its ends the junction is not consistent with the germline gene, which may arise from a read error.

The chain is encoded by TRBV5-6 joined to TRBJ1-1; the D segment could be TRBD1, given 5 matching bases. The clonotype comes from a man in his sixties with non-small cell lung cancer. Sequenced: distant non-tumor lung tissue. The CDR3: CASIILGENTEVFF. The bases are TGTGCAAGCATCATCCTGGGGGAGAACACTGAAGTTTTCTTT.